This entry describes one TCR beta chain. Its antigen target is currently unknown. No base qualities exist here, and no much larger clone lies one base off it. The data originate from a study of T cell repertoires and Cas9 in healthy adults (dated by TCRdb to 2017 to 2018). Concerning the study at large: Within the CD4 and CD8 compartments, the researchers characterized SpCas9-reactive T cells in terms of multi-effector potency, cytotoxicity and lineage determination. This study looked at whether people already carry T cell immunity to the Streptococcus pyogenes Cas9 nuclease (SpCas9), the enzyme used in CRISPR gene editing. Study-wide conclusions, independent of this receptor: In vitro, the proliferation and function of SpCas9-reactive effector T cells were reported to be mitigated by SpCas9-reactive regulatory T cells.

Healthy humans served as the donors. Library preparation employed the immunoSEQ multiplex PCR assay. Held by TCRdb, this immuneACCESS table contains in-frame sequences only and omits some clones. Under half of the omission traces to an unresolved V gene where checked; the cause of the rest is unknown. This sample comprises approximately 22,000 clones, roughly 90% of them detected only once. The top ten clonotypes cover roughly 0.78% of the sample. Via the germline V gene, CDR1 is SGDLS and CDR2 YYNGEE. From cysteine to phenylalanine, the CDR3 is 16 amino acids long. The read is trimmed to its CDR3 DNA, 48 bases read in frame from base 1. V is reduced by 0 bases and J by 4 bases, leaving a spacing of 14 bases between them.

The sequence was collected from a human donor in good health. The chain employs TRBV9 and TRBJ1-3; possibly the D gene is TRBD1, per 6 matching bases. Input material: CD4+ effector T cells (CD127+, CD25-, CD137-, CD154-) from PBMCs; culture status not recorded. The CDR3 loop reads CASSVDPGDRGNTIYF. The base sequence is TGTGCCAGCAGCGTAGATCCAGGGGATCGAGGAAACACCATATATTTT. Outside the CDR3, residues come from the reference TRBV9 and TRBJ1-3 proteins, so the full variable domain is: DSGVTQTPKHLITATGQRVTLRCSPRSGDLSVYWYQQSLDQGLQFLIQYYNGEERAKGNILERFSAQQFPDLHSELNLSSLELGDSALYFCASSVDPGDRGNTIYFGEGSWLTVV.